The present T cell receptor (beta chain) was sequenced within a study of control samples from healthy donors and cancer patients. Trimming took off 5 bases at V and 0 bases at J, with 7 bases between the two ends. Germline V lookup: CDR1 MGHDK, CDR2 SYGVNS. This CDR3 contains 14 residues. Some clones are missing from TCRdb's copy, which holds only in-frame ones; the method was immunoSEQ multiplex PCR. The sample yields about 58,000 clones, approximately 89% seen once. The chain uses TRBV25-1 and TRBJ1-4, with D unclear. Sequencing used PBMCs. The TCR sequence derives from a woman between 55 and 75 years old with lung cancer. DNA of the CDR3: TGTGCCAGCAGTTTAAGTGCAACTAATGAAAAACTGTTTTTT. This sequence encodes CASSLSATNEKLFF.